Presented here are 4 T cell receptor beta chains from one specimen sequenced in a study of cytomegalovirus exposure and HLA in healthy donors. PCR involved 60 Vbeta and 13 Jbeta primers. TCRdb keeps only in-frame clones here, not all; method: immunoSEQ multiplex PCR. The table has some 110,000 clones, around three quarters seen once. Sequencing input: PBMCs. These receptors were obtained from a boy aged 5-17 years in good health and CMV-seronegative.

The chain joins TRBV11-2 to TRBJ1-1; D remains ambiguous. This CDR3 has 15 amino acids. The germline V gene encodes CDR1 SGHAT and CDR2 FQNNGV. Trimming removed 3 bases from V and 1 base from J, with 12 bases in between. The DNA for the CDR3 is TGTGCCAGCAGCTTCGTGGGCGCGGGGAACACTGAAGCTTTCTTT. It translates to CASSFVGAGNTEAFF.

The V gene is TRBV6-5, the J gene TRBJ2-1; TRBD2 matches at 7 bases. The CDR3 totals 15 residues. The ends lost 0 bases at V and 5 bases at J; junction bases unmatched: 4. Germline V CDR1 and CDR2: MNHEY, SVGAGI. DNA for the CDR3: TGTGCCAGCAGTTACTCACTAGCGAGACACAATGAGCAGTTCTTC. It translates to CASSYSLARHNEQFF.

The V and J genes are TRBV7-2 and TRBJ1-2; no clear D gene. Per germline, CDR1 SGHTA and CDR2 FQGNSA. V lost 1 base to trimming and J lost 8 bases, with 11 bases between them. The CDR3 extends over 13 amino acids. Here the CDR3 reads CASSLDGIAGYTF. The DNA for the CDR3 is TGTGCCAGCAGCTTAGACGGGATTGCCGGCTACACCTTC.

The chain's CDR3 is CASSIDSELQPQHF. The DNA of the CDR3 is TGTGCCAGTAGTATAGATTCGGAGCTCCAGCCCCAGCATTTT. V and J are TRBV19 and TRBJ1-5; unclear D gene. V lost 0 bases, J lost 7 bases, and 10 bases lay in between. The length of the CDR3 is 14 residues. CDR1 LNHDA and CDR2 SQIVND come from the germline V gene (reference sequence).